This T cell receptor beta chain was profiled in a study of blood T cell repertoires in COVID-19. Across the whole study: PBMCs, B-cell-depleted T cells, or T cells were the source of the cDNA or gDNA that made up the material.

Germline V gives CDR1 KGHSH, CDR2 LQKENI. There are 14 residues in the CDR3. The V segment lost 3 bases and the J segment 5 bases; nucleotides outside the gene matches: 6. Data came from immunoSEQ multiplex PCR; TCRdb stores just in-frame clones and leaves some out. Found here are about 290,000 clones, 85% of them singletons; the top ten hold 4% to 5%. This TCR came from a woman between 45 and 60 years old with active or convalescent COVID-19. This sequence joins TRBV18 and TRBJ1-1; TRBD1 matches 7 bases. The sample taken for sequencing was peripheral blood. CDR3 coding DNA: TGTGCCAGCTCACCGACCAAACAGGGGACTGAAGCTTTCTTT. As protein: CASSPTKQGTEAFF.